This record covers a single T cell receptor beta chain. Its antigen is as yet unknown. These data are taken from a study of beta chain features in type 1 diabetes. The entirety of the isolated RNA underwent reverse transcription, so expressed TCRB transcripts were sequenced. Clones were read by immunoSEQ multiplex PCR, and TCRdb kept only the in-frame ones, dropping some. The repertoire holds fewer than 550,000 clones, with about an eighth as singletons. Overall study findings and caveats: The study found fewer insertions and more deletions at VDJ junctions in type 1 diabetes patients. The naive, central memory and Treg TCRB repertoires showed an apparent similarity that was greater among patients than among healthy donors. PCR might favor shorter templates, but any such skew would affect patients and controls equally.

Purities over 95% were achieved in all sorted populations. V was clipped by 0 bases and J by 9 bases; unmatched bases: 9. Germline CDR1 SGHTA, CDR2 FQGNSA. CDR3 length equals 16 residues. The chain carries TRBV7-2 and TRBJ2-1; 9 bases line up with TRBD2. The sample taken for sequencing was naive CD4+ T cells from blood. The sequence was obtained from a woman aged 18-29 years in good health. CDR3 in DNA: TGTGCCAGCAGCTTAGCCGTGGCGGGAGGGCCCGGTGAGCAGTTCTTC. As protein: CASSLAVAGGPGEQFF.